The 30 T cell receptor beta chains below were found in one sample sequenced in a study of T-cell memory formation after mild COVID-19. TCRdb re-called the 5' RACE reads through MiXCR, storing one row per CDR3 protein. This sample has roughly 480,000 distinct CDR3 sequences, with roughly 23% found just once. The sequenced material came from PBMCs or a T cell subset sorted from them (not recorded which). The receptors were gathered from an adult woman who had mild COVID-19 (a few samples of this study predate the infection). Cell type and time point are not known.

This rearrangement joins TRBV20-1 to TRBJ1-6, with D hard to call. V gave up 1 base and J gave up 5 bases, with 9 bases separating them. This CDR3 region has 14 residues. The V gene's germline CDR1 is DFQATT and CDR2 SNEGSKA (reference sequence). The CDR3 sequence is CSARASRDNSPLHF. The CDR3 DNA follows: TGCAGTGCTAGAGCCTCAAGAGATAATTCACCCCTCCACTTT.

The CDR3 protein is CASSRGPGIYEQYF. As DNA, the CDR3 is TGTGCCAGCAGCCGCGGCCCGGGAATCTACGAGCAGTACTTC. The V gene is TRBV7-2, the J gene TRBJ2-7; D might be TRBD2 (5 bases). This CDR3 contains 14 residues. Trimming took 5 bases from V and 3 from J, leaving 14 bases between them. CDR1 is SGHTA, CDR2 FQGNSA, per germline.

The chain combines TRBV9 with TRBJ2-3; 11 bases are a match to TRBD2. Germline V gives CDR1 SGDLS, CDR2 YYNGEE. The V and J ends lost 4 bases and 4 bases, in that order; junction bases with no gene match: 5. The CDR3 runs to 15 residues. The CDR3 sequence is CASSHSGGASDTQYF. The CDR3 DNA is TGTGCCAGCAGCCATAGCGGGGGGGCCTCAGATACGCAGTATTTT. The variable domain in full, with the rest retrieved from reference TRBV9 and TRBJ2-3, is DSGVTQTPKHLITATGQRVTLRCSPRSGDLSVYWYQQSLDQGLQFLIQYYNGEERAKGNILERFSAQQFPDLHSELNLSSLELGDSALYFCASSHSGGASDTQYFGPGTRLTVL.

This clonotype has just a few counts. The CDR3 here is CASSTLGPGETQYF. The CDR3 DNA sequence: TGTGCCAGCAGCACCCTGGGGCCAGGGGAGACCCAGTACTTC. The chain carries TRBV7-3 and TRBJ2-5, with TRBD1 as a possible D gene (5 bases). The germline V gene encodes CDR1 SGHTA and CDR2 FQGTGA. This CDR3 region has 14 residues. V dropped 5 bases and J dropped 5 bases, with 15 bases sitting between them. The whole variable domain, filled in from reference TRBV7-3 and TRBJ2-5, reads GAGVSQTPSNKVTEKGKYVELRCDPISGHTALYWYRQSLGQGPEFLIYFQGTGAADDSGLPNDRFFAVRPEGSVSTLKIQRTERGDSAVYLCASSTLGPGETQYFGPGTRLLVL.

The chain employs TRBV4-1 and TRBJ1-2; TRBD1 aligns across 9 bases. Germline loops: CDR1 MGHRA, CDR2 YSYEKL. The length of the CDR3 is 15 residues. V trimming: 6 bases; J trimming: 6 bases; junction bases outside the gene matches: 11. CDR3 DNA: TGCGCCAGCAGACCTCCTCCGGGACAGGGTAATGGCTACACCTTC. Translated, it gives CASRPPPGQGNGYTF.

This chain uses TRBV23-1 with TRBJ2-1; tentatively, D is TRBD1 (5 bases). TRBV23-1 carries the ORF label, with uncertain function. The CDR3 has 12 residues. V lost 8 bases to trimming and J lost 3 bases, with 8 bases between them. DNA for the CDR3: TGCGCCAGCGGTGGACACTACAATGAGCAGTTCTTC. It encodes CASGGHYNEQFF.

This clonotype was seen a handful of times. The chain joins TRBV20-1 to TRBJ2-6; D gene unclear. The CDR3 is 14 amino acids. V was clipped by 1 base and J by 0 bases, with 4 bases between them. Germline CDR1 is DFQATT and CDR2 is SNEGSKA (reference sequence). The CDR3: CSARGSSGANVLTF. The DNA for the CDR3 is TGCAGTGCTAGAGGGAGCTCTGGGGCCAACGTCCTGACTTTC.

The chain uses TRBV19 and TRBJ2-3; D unresolved. Germline CDR1 reads LNHDA; CDR2 reads SQIVND (reference sequence). The CDR3 extends over 16 amino acids. With 5 bases removed from V and 3 bases from J, the gap between germline ends came to 18 bases. The DNA for the CDR3 is TGTGCCAGTAGTCCCCTCATTTCGTTGGGTACAGATACGCAGTATTTT. Its translation: CASSPLISLGTDTQYF.

The rearrangement uses TRBV15 and TRBJ2-2; the match to TRBD2 covers 9 bases. The V gene's germline CDR1 is LNHNV and CDR2 YYDKDF (reference sequence). J was trimmed by 4 bases and V by 0 bases; bases with no gene match: 3. The CDR3 sequence is 16 residues long. CDR3 in DNA: TGTGCCACCAGCAGAGACCTAGCGGGACGCACCGGGGAGCTGTTTTTT. It codes for CATSRDLAGRTGELFF.

This clonotype came up a few times. This chain connects TRBV6-2 or TRBV6-3 to TRBJ2-1; 7 bases agree with TRBD2. V gave up 2 bases and J gave up 6 bases; unmatched junction bases: 10. CDR1 and CDR2 from the germline V gene are MNHEY and SVGEGT. The CDR3 is 16 amino acids. CDR3 amino acids: CASSYRGGRITNEQFF. The CDR3 region has the DNA TGTGCCAGCAGTTACCGGGGCGGGAGAATTACCAATGAGCAGTTCTTC.

The V and J genes are TRBV3-1 and TRBJ2-5; 12 nucleotides agree with TRBD2. The CDR3 spans 18 residues. Germline V gene sequence: CDR1 LGHDT, CDR2 YNNKEL (reference sequence). The V and J ends lost 5 bases and 1 base, in that order; junction bases with no gene match: 11. The CDR3 here is CASSSGVTSGGPQETQYF. In DNA, the CDR3 is TGTGCCAGCAGCTCAGGAGTGACTAGCGGGGGACCCCAAGAGACCCAGTACTTC.

This clonotype was observed a handful of times. The J gene is TRBJ2-1, the V gene TRBV6-2 or TRBV6-3; D may be TRBD2 (6 bases). CDR3 length: 15 residues. Germline V CDR1 and CDR2: MNHEY, SVGEGT. Trimming cost V 10 bases and J 6 bases, with 22 bases left between them. CDR3 sequence (DNA): TGTGCCACTCTCCGGGACTTATCTACAATCAATGAGCAGTTCTTC. Protein sequence: CATLRDLSTINEQFF.

The chain couples TRBV7-2 to TRBJ1-6; the match to TRBD1 covers 7 bases. The J segment lost 8 bases and the V segment lost 3 bases, leaving 7 bases of the junction unmatched. The CDR3 has 15 amino acids. Germline CDR1 SGHTA, CDR2 FQGNSA. CDR3 DNA: TGTGCCAGCAGCTTGAATCGGGGACAGCATTCACCCCTCCACTTT. Translation: CASSLNRGQHSPLHF.

This clonotype was counted between two and nine times. The CDR3 coding sequence is TGTGCCAGCAGCCAGTCCAGGGGGCTGCGCTACGAGCAGTACTTC. Translation gives CASSQSRGLRYEQYF. J is TRBJ2-7 and V is TRBV4-2, with 8 bases lining up with TRBD1. The germline V gene has CDR1 LGHNA and CDR2 YNFKEQ. This CDR3 has 15 residues. V dropped 3 bases and J dropped 3; count of bases not matched to a gene: 7.

Note on this clonotype: A much larger clone sits a single nucleotide away, making a read error possible. The V gene is TRBV6-5, the J gene TRBJ1-1, with 7 bases identical to TRBD1. The CDR3 is 15 amino acids. Germline lookup yields CDR1 MNHEY and CDR2 SVGAGI. The CDR3 spells CDSSEKGQPNTEAFF. The CDR3 DNA reads TGTGACAGCAGTGAAAAGGGACAGCCGAACACTGAAGCTTTCTTT.

This clonotype was seen a few times. The genes are TRBV24-1 and TRBJ2-1; TRBD1 matches 8 bases. The J segment lost 11 bases and the V segment lost 4 bases, leaving 6 bases of the junction unmatched. Germline V lookup: CDR1 KGHDR, CDR2 SFDVKD. The length of the CDR3 is 13 residues. CDR3 amino acids: CATSEAGQEKQFF. CDR3 in DNA: TGTGCCACCAGTGAGGCGGGACAGGAGAAGCAGTTCTTC.

This chain joins TRBV5-4 and TRBJ2-7; D gene ambiguous. The CDR3 covers 12 residues. In germline, CDR1 is SGHNT, CDR2 YYREEE (reference sequence). V lost 0 bases, J lost 6 bases, and 7 bases lay in between. The CDR3 region has the DNA TGTGCCAGCAGCTTGGGGACCTCCGAGCAGTACTTC. The encoded protein is CASSLGTSEQYF.

CDR3 DNA: TGCGCCAGCAGCTTGGAGATTTTGGTTGGGGAGCAGTACTTC. It yields the protein CASSLEILVGEQYF. V gene TRBV5-1 combines with J gene TRBJ2-7, with unresolved D. The CDR3 extends over 14 amino acids. The germline V gene encodes CDR1 SGHRS and CDR2 YFSETQ. Trimming left V 0 bases short and J 7 bases short, with 14 bases between.

This clonotype was seen only a few times. V and J are TRBV12-3 or TRBV12-4 and TRBJ2-2, with 14 nucleotides matching TRBD2. The CDR3 covers 19 residues. V gave up 7 bases and J gave up 3 bases; unmatched junction bases: 13. The CDR3 protein is CASIQGGLAGAPYTGELFF. The CDR3 nucleotides are TGTGCCAGCATCCAAGGGGGACTAGCGGGAGCCCCCTACACCGGGGAGCTGTTTTTT.

This clonotype came up a few times. The chain recombines TRBV12-3 or TRBV12-4 with TRBJ2-2; TRBD2 matches at 9 bases. The CDR3 covers 17 residues. The junction had 12 bases not matched to a gene; V was cut back by 8 bases and J by 2 bases. The CDR3 is CASSSGTSRKNTGELFF. The CDR3 DNA is TGTGCCAGCTCTTCTGGGACTAGCAGAAAAAACACCGGGGAGCTGTTTTTT.

This clonotype has just a few counts. The chain combines TRBV4-1 with TRBJ2-3, with TRBD2 identical over 10 bases. The length of the CDR3 is 16 residues. V trimming: 5 bases; J trimming: 2 bases; junction bases outside the gene matches: 7. Germline CDR1 reads MGHRA; CDR2 reads YSYEKL. CDR3 coding DNA: TGCGCCAGCAGCAGATTAGCGGGGGGTACCACAGATACGCAGTATTTT. Translation gives CASSRLAGGTTDTQYF.

V usage is TRBV12-3 or TRBV12-4 and J usage is TRBJ2-3, with no clear D. The CDR3 spans 16 residues. Trimming left V 2 bases short and J 6 bases short, with 18 bases between. CDR3 sequence reads: CASSLYPDRVEDTQYF. CDR3 in DNA: TGTGCCAGCAGTTTATACCCGGATAGGGTTGAGGATACGCAGTATTTT.

This clonotype has at least ten counts. The V gene is TRBV6-2 or TRBV6-3, the J gene TRBJ2-7; 8 nucleotides line up with TRBD2. Losses at the gene ends were 4 bases for V and 2 bases for J; bases not matched to a gene: 10. The CDR3 covers 16 residues. Looked up from germline, CDR1 is MNHEY and CDR2 is SVGEGT. CDR3 nucleotide sequence: TGTGCCAGCAGTTCGCACTCCAAGGGACTAGCCTACGAGCAGTACTTC. This sequence encodes CASSSHSKGLAYEQYF.

The chain is built from TRBV14 and TRBJ2-1; 7 nucleotides match TRBD1. Germline lookup yields CDR1 SGHDN and CDR2 FVKESK. The CDR3 sequence is 13 residues long. The V segment lost 4 bases and the J segment 7 bases; nucleotides outside the gene matches: 4. The CDR3 bases are TGTGCCAGCAGCCCCGACAGGGTAAATGAGCAGTTCTTC. Its translation is CASSPDRVNEQFF. The full variable domain, rest sourced from reference TRBV14 and TRBJ2-1, is EAGVTQFPSHSVIEKGQTVTLRCDPISGHDNLYWYRRVMGKEIKFLLHFVKESKQDESGMPNNRFLAERTGGTYSTLKVQPAELEDSGVYFCASSPDRVNEQFFGPGTRLTVL.

This clonotype was detected a few times. In DNA, the CDR3 is TGCGCCAGCAGCCAAGAAAGGGCCAATCAGCCCCAGCATTTT. Translating gives CASSQERANQPQHF. V is TRBV4-3 and J is TRBJ1-5; unclear D gene. This CDR3 region has 14 residues. V gave up 0 bases and J gave up 3 bases, with 6 bases separating them. CDR1 and CDR2 from the germline V gene are LGHNA and YSLEER.

The V and J genes are TRBV20-1 and TRBJ2-3; the D gene could be TRBD1 or TRBD2 (5 bases each). The CDR3 totals 13 residues. V was cut by 5 bases and J by 4 bases, with 13 bases left in between. Germline V CDR1 and CDR2: DFQATT, SNEGSKA (reference sequence). CDR3 sequence: CSAAGRGADTQYF. The CDR3 coding sequence is TGCAGTGCTGCCGGTAGGGGAGCAGATACGCAGTATTTT.

The chain uses TRBV7-9 and TRBJ2-1; unclear D gene. V lost 2 bases to trimming and J lost 5 bases, with 7 bases between them. Germline V gene sequence: CDR1 SEHNR, CDR2 FQNEAQ (reference sequence). The CDR3 sequence is 13 residues long. The CDR3 sequence is CASSLRLHNEQFF. The CDR3 DNA sequence: TGTGCCAGCAGCTTAAGGTTGCACAATGAGCAGTTCTTC.

The chain is built from TRBV9 and TRBJ2-7, with no clear D. Trimming took 0 bases from V and 4 from J, leaving 11 bases between them. From germline, CDR1 is SGDLS and CDR2 YYNGEE. The CDR3 has 14 residues. As DNA, the CDR3 is TGTGCCAGCAGCGTAGGTAGTCCTCCATACGAGCAGTACTTC. This encodes CASSVGSPPYEQYF.

This clonotype has ten or more counts. The chain employs TRBV7-2 and TRBJ2-7; 13 nucleotides align to TRBD2. The V gene's germline CDR1 is SGHTA and CDR2 FQGNSA. With V trimmed by 8 bases and J by 5 bases, 9 bases remained unmatched. This CDR3 is 15 amino acids long. The CDR3 bases are TGTGCCAGCCGAACTACTAGCGGGAGGGCCGACGAGCAGTACTTC. Translated, it gives CASRTTSGRADEQYF. Full variable domain (missing parts from reference TRBV7-2 and TRBJ2-7): GAGVSQSPSNKVTEKGKDVELRCDPISGHTALYWYRQSLGQGLEFLIYFQGNSAPDKSGLPSDRFSAERTGGSVSTLTIQRTQQEDSAVYLCASRTTSGRADEQYFGPGTRLTVT.

V is TRBV5-6 and J is TRBJ2-3, with a weak D call TRBD1 (6 bases). The length of the CDR3 is 14 residues. V was clipped by 3 bases and J by 2 bases, with 10 bases between them. Germline CDR1 is SGHDT and CDR2 is YYEEEE. CDR3: CASSSRGVTDTQYF. DNA for the CDR3: TGTGCCAGCAGCTCCAGGGGTGTCACAGATACGCAGTATTTT.